Following are 14 T cell receptor beta chains from one sample sequenced in a study of blood T cell repertoires in COVID-19. Some clones are missing from TCRdb's copy, which holds only in-frame ones; the method was immunoSEQ multiplex PCR. The data contain 370,000 or so clones, 80% to 90% of them singletons. Material for sequencing was PBMCs or T cells enriched from blood (not recorded which). The receptor set was obtained from a man aged 25-40 years who had recovered from COVID-19.

This clone has more than one count but fewer than ten. The V call is TRBV6-5, the J call TRBJ1-1; the D gene is possibly TRBD1 (5 bases). This CDR3 has 12 amino acids. Looked up from germline, CDR1 is MNHEY and CDR2 is SVGAGI. V lost 10 bases and J lost 1, with 10 bases in between. CDR3 sequence: CATKRGNTEAFF. Here the CDR3 DNA reads TGTGCCACCAAAAGGGGGAACACTGAAGCTTTCTTT.

This clone turned up a few times. J is TRBJ1-1 and V is TRBV18; D uncertain. Germline CDR1 is KGHSH and CDR2 is LQKENI. There are 14 residues in the CDR3. V was trimmed by 3 bases and J by 8 bases, leaving 16 bases between them. The CDR3 loop reads CASSPSEVNKEAFF. As DNA, the CDR3 is TGTGCCAGCTCACCCTCGGAGGTAAATAAGGAAGCTTTCTTT. Supplemented by reference TRBV18 and TRBJ1-1, the full variable domain reads NAGVMQNPRHLVRRRGQEARLRCSPMKGHSHVYWYRQLPEEGLKFMVYLQKENIIDESGMPKERFSAEFPKEGPSILRIQQVVRGDSAAYFCASSPSEVNKEAFFGQGTRLTVV.

As to this clone: A far larger clone is just one base off, so this is likely a read error. This chain connects TRBV7-3 to TRBJ1-1; D may be TRBD1 (6 bases). V was clipped by 5 bases and J by 0 bases, with 7 bases between them. The CDR3 extends over 13 amino acids. Germline CDR1 is SGHTA and CDR2 is FQGTGA. The DNA of the CDR3 is TGTGCCAGCAGCACAGGGTTGAACACTGAAGCTTTCTTT. Its translation is CASSTGLNTEAFF. Full variable domain (missing parts from reference TRBV7-3 and TRBJ1-1): GAGVSQTPSNKVTEKGKYVELRCDPISGHTALYWYRQSLGQGPEFLIYFQGTGAADDSGLPNDRFFAVRPEGSVSTLKIQRTERGDSAVYLCASSTGLNTEAFFGQGTRLTVV.

The genes are TRBV3-1 (or the pseudogene TRBV3-2) and TRBJ1-6, with D possibly being TRBD1 (6 bases). There are 14 residues in the CDR3. Looked up from germline, CDR1 is LGHDT and CDR2 is YNNKEL (reference sequence). Trimming removed 6 bases from V and 9 bases from J, with 15 bases in between. The CDR3 region is CASRPDSGTSPLHF. For the CDR3, the DNA is TGTGCCAGCAGACCGGACAGCGGAACTTCACCCCTCCACTTT.

This rearrangement joins TRBV19 to TRBJ1-1; maybe TRBD1 (6 bases). CDR3 length: 14 amino acids. Germline assignment: CDR1 LNHDA and CDR2 SQIVND (reference sequence). Trimming removed 7 bases at V and 0 bases at J, with 12 bases between. For the CDR3, the DNA is TGTGCCAGTATGAAGACAGGACTGAACACTGAAGCTTTCTTT. Its translation is CASMKTGLNTEAFF. Complete variable domain (other parts from reference TRBV19 and TRBJ1-1): DGGITQSPKYLFRKEGQNVTLSCEQNLNHDAMYWYRQDPGQGLRLIYYSQIVNDFQKGDIAEGYSVSREKKESFPLTVTSAQKNPTAFYLCASMKTGLNTEAFFGQGTRLTVV.

V is TRBV9 and J is TRBJ2-2, with D perhaps TRBD2 (6 bases). From germline, CDR1 is SGDLS and CDR2 YYNGEE. V dropped 7 bases and J dropped 5 bases, with 15 bases sitting between them. The CDR3 length is 14 residues. The CDR3 protein is CASSQIGGTGELFF. In nucleotides, the CDR3 is TGTGCCAGCTCCCAAATCGGGGGAACCGGGGAGCTGTTTTTT.

This sequence joins TRBV29-1 and TRBJ1-2, with 10 bases that match TRBD1. This CDR3 has 15 residues. Looked up from germline, CDR1 is SQVTM and CDR2 is ANQGSEA. Unmatched junction bases numbered 8, after V lost 5 bases and J lost 2 bases. CDR3: CSVLNGQGENYGYTF. For the CDR3, the DNA is TGCAGCGTTCTTAACGGACAGGGGGAGAACTATGGCTACACCTTC.

This sequence joins TRBV4-1 and TRBJ2-5; 8 bases fit TRBD1. V was pared by 4 bases and J by 1 base, with 5 bases of the junction left unmatched. Germline V gene data show CDR1 as MGHRA and CDR2 as YSYEKL. This CDR3 is built from 15 residues. The CDR3 bases are TGCGCCAGCAGCCCTGGACAGGGAAGCCAAGAGACCCAGTACTTC. Translated, it gives CASSPGQGSQETQYF.

For this clone: In the same sample, other DNA sequences code for this CDR3. The chain employs TRBV20-1 and TRBJ1-2; D unresolved. Trimming removed 1 base at V and 5 bases at J, with 5 bases between. Germline V gives CDR1 DFQATT, CDR2 SNEGSKA (reference sequence). CDR3 length equals 11 residues. This chain's CDR3 is CSARAGYGYTF. CDR3 nucleotide sequence: TGCAGTGCTAGAGCGGGGTATGGCTACACCTTC.

The rearrangement joins TRBV10-3 to TRBJ1-2, with unresolved D. This CDR3 is built from 13 residues. CDR1 and CDR2 (germline): ENHRY, SYGVKD. Trimming stripped 7 bases from V and 0 bases from J, with 9 bases between. CDR3 residues: CAITSGTNYGYTF. The CDR3 DNA sequence: TGTGCCATCACTTCCGGTACTAACTATGGCTACACCTTC.

V and J are TRBV9 and TRBJ2-7; 10 nucleotides agree with TRBD2. J lost 3 bases, V lost 0 bases, and 6 bases had no gene match. The CDR3 sequence is 16 residues long. Germline lookup yields CDR1 SGDLS and CDR2 YYNGEE. CDR3 sequence (DNA): TGTGCCAGCAGCGTAGAGCCTAGCGGGGGATACTACGAGCAGTACTTC. This encodes CASSVEPSGGYYEQYF.

On this clone itself: A read error may produce the germline difference seen at one junction end. The V call is TRBV29-1, the J call TRBJ1-1; 10 bases fit TRBD1. In germline, CDR1 is SQVTM, CDR2 ANQGSEA. The CDR3 consists of 14 residues. The CDR3 coding sequence is TGCAGCGTGGAAGGGACAGGGGCCGTCACTGAAGCTTTCTTT. Translated: CSVEGTGAVTEAFF.

The chain couples TRBV5-4 to TRBJ2-7; TRBD2 is a possible D gene (6 bases). CDR1 is SGHNT and CDR2 is YYREEE in the germline V gene (reference sequence). V dropped 4 bases and J dropped 0 bases, with 14 bases sitting between them. CDR3 length: 15 residues. The CDR3 here is CASSPGTFSSYEQYF. The CDR3 coding sequence is TGTGCCAGCAGCCCCGGGACTTTTAGCTCCTACGAGCAGTACTTC.

The chain links TRBV6-5 to TRBJ1-6, with 9 bases matching TRBD1. CDR1 is MNHEY and CDR2 is SVGAGI in the germline V gene. The V and J ends lost 0 bases and 10 bases, in that order; junction bases with no gene match: 7. The CDR3 length is 16 residues. CDR3 amino acids: CASSYSRDRVSSPLHF. CDR3 DNA sequence: TGTGCCAGCAGTTACTCCCGGGACAGGGTTTCGTCACCCCTCCACTTT.